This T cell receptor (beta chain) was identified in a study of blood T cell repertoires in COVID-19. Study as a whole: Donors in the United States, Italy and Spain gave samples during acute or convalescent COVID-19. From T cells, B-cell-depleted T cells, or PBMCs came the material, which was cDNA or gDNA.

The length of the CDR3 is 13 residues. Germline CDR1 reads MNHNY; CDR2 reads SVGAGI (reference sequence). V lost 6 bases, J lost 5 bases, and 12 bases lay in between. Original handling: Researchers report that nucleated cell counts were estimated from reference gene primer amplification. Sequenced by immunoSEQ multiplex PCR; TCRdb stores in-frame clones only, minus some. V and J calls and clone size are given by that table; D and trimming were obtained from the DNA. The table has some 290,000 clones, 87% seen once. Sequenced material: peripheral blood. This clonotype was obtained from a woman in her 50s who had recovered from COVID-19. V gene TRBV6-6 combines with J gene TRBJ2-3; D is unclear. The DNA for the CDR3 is TGTGCCAGCAGCTCCCGAGTTATAGATACGCAGTATTTT. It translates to CASSSRVIDTQYF.